The present T cell receptor beta chain was sequenced within a study of Ad26.COV2.S vaccination and SARS-CoV-2 variants. Trimming pared 3 bases from V and 0 bases from J, leaving 20 bases between. Germline-derived CDR1 and CDR2 are SGDLS and YYNGEE. The CDR3 runs to 18 residues. The treatment: some 20 received Ad26.COV2.S at low or high dose, single or two shots; five or six received placebo; per-sample allocation not given. Each sample was drawn 63 days after the first injection (of vaccine or placebo). Produced via immunoSEQ multiplex PCR; TCRdb's table is partial and in-frame only. Of over 400,000 clones detected, around 92% appear once; the ten largest clones hold more than 1.5%.

The sample was peripheral blood, taken in a trial of Ad26.COV2.S vaccine versus placebo. J is TRBJ2-3 and V is TRBV9, with D unresolved. This receptor was taken from a person between 18 and 59 years old who received the Ad26.COV2.S COVID-19 vaccine or a placebo. This CDR3 reads CASSETIRSSLSTDTQYF. CDR3 nucleotides: TGTGCCAGCAGCGAGACAATTCGCTCCTCTCTTAGCACAGATACGCAGTATTTT.